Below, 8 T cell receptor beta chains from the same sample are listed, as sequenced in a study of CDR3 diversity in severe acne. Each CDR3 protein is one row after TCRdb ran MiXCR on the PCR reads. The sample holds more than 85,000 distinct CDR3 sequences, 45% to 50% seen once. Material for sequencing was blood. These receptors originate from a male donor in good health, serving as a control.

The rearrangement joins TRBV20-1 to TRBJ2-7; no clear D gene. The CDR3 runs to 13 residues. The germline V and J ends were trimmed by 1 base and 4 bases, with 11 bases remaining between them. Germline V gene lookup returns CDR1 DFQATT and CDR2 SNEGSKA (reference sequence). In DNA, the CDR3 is TGCAGTGCTAGAGGCGGAAACGATTACGAGCAGTACTTC. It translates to CSARGGNDYEQYF.

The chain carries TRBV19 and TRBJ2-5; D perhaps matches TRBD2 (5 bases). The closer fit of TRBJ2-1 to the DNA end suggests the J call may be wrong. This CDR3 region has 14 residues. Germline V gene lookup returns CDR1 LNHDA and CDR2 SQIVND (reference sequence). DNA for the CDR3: TGTGCCAGTAGTAACGGGGATCCGGCCAATGAGCAGTTCTTC. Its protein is CASSNGDPANEQFF.

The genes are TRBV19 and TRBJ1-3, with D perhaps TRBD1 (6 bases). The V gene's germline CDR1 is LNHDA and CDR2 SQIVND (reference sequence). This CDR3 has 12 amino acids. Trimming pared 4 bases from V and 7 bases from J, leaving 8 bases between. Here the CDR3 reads CASSTTGNTIYF. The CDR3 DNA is TGTGCCAGTAGTACAACAGGGAACACCATATATTTT.

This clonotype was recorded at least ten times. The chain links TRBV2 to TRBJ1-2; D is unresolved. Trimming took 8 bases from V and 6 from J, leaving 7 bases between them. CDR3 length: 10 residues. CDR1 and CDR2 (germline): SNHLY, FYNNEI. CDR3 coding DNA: TGTGCCAGCCCACCTGATGGCTACACCTTC. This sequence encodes CASPPDGYTF.

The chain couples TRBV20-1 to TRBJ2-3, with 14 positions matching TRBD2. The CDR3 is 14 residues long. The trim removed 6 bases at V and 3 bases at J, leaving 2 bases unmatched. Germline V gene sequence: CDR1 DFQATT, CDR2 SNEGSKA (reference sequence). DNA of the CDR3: TGCAGTGCCAGGACTAGCGGGAGGACAGATACGCAGTATTTT. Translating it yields CSARTSGRTDTQYF.

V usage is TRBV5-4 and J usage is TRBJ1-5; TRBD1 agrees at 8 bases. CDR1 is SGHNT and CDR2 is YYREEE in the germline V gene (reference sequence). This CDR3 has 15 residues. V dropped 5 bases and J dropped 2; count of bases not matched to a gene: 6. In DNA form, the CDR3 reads TGTGCCAGCAGTTCTGGACAGGGAGGCAATCAGCCCCAGCATTTT. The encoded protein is CASSSGQGGNQPQHF.

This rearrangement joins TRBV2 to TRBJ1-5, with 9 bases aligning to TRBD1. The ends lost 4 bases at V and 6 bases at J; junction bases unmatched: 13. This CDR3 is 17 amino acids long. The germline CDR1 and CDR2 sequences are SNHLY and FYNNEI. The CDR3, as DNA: TGTGCCAGCAGTGGAGGGACAGGGTCCCCTCGTAGTCAGCCCCAGCATTTT. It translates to CASSGGTGSPRSQPQHF.

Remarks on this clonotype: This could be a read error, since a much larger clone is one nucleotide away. The CDR3 coding sequence is TGTGCCAGCAAAGGGGTCTCTGACCAAGAGACCCAGTACTTC. Amino acid sequence: CASKGVSDQETQYF. V gene TRBV2 combines with J gene TRBJ2-5, with D possibly being TRBD1 (5 bases). The CDR3 has 14 amino acids. CDR1 and CDR2 (germline): SNHLY, FYNNEI. V was cut by 7 bases and J by 0 bases, with 12 bases left in between.